This T cell receptor (beta chain) derives from a study of cytomegalovirus exposure and HLA in healthy donors. 13 Jbeta primers and 60 Vbeta primers were used for the PCR. Produced via immunoSEQ multiplex PCR; TCRdb's table is partial and in-frame only. The sample carries about 150,000 clones, roughly 83% recorded once. Trimming cost V 4 bases and J 4 bases, with 9 bases left between them. The CDR3 sequence is 13 residues long. Germline CDR1 reads SGHNT; CDR2 reads YYREEE (reference sequence). About this clone: The same CDR3 arises from other DNA sequences in this sample as well.

This chain joins TRBV5-4 and TRBJ1-3; no definite D call. The TCR comes from a man in his forties in good health and CMV-seronegative. Material: PBMCs. Written as DNA, the CDR3 is TGTGCCAGCAGCAGTGGCCAGGGAAACACCATATATTTT. Translating gives CASSSGQGNTIYF.